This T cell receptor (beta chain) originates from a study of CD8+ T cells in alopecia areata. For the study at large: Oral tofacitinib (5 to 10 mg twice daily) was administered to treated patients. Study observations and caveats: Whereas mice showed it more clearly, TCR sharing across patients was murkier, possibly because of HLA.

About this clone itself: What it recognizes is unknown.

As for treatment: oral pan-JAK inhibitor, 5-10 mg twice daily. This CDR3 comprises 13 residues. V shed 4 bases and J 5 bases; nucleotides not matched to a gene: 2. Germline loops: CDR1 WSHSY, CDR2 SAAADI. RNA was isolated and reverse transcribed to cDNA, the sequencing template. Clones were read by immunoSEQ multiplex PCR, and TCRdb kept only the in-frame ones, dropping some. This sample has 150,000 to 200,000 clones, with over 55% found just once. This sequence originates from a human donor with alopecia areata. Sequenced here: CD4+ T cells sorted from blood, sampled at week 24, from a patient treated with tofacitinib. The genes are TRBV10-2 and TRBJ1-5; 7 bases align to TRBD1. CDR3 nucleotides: TGCGCCAGCAGTGGGGACAGCGATCAGCCCCAGCATTTT. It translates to CASSGDSDQPQHF.